A single TCR beta chain is shown here with its context. The V gene's germline CDR1 is SNHLY and CDR2 FYNNEI. V lost 6 bases to trimming and J lost 1 base, with 9 bases between them. The CDR3 is 14 residues long. Measured with immunoSEQ multiplex PCR; TCRdb has only the in-frame clones, and not every one. This repertoire shows 80,000 to 95,000 clones, 70% to 75% found once; its top ten account for roughly 24%. This specimen belongs to a study of CD8 T cell repertoires and HIV-1 epitope variants. In the study overall: Separate wells received one of Twenty-five Gag or Nef variant peptides.

The sequence was obtained from a male donor with HIV. This chain connects TRBV2 to TRBJ2-2; D is unclear. The material sequenced was uncultured baseline CD8+ T cells from peripheral blood mononuclear cells (PBMCs). The CDR3 reads CASRGPMNTGELFF. As DNA, the CDR3 is TGTGCCAGCAGGGGTCCCATGAACACCGGGGAGCTGTTTTTT.